This T cell receptor beta chain was identified in a study of blood T cells in healthy people across ages. Total RNA, at least 6 micrograms per sample, was extracted from PBMCs. Primers used in a second PCR of about 6 to 11 cycles were a sample-barcoded 5' primer and a J-beta primer mix. A template-switch adaptor that had 12 random nucleotides put a tag on each cDNA molecule. TCRdb redid the calling of the 5' RACE reads with MiXCR, one entry per CDR3 protein. Of 600,000 or so distinct CDR3 sequences listed, less than 60% were seen once; the top ten hold approximately 23%. Between the trimmed V and J ends, which lost 7 bases and 0 bases, there was a span of 4 bases. Germline V gene data show CDR1 as SGHDT and CDR2 as YYEEEE. The CDR3 contains 11 residues.

Sequencing was done on a sample of blood. The sequence derives from a man older than 75 in good health. The chain links TRBV5-6 to TRBJ1-2; no definite D call. The CDR3 nucleotides are TGTGCCAGCTTAGCTAACTATGGCTACACCTTC. It translates to CASLANYGYTF.